This entry lists 26 T cell receptor beta chains sequenced from one sample in a study of blood T cells in healthy people across ages. For the second PCR, which ran for roughly 7 to 11 cycles, a sample-barcoded 5' primer and a J-beta primer mix were used. TCRdb re-analysed the 5' RACE reads in MiXCR, keeping a single row per CDR3 protein. The table lists 950,000 to 1,200,000 distinct CDR3 sequences, about two fifths of them singletons. Sample: blood. Receptors originate from a man between 18 and 35 years old in good health.

The chain carries TRBV6-7 and TRBJ1-5, with unresolved D. TRBV6-7 is an open reading frame whose function is uncertain. The CDR3 runs to 13 residues. Trimming cost V 7 bases and J 4 bases, with 11 bases left between them. The CDR3 DNA sequence: TGTGCCAGCATGGGCAGCCCTAATCAGCCCCAGCATTTT. It yields the protein CASMGSPNQPQHF.

This clonotype has a handful of counts. This chain uses TRBV11-2 with TRBJ2-5, with a weak D call TRBD2 (5 bases). CDR3 length: 14 amino acids. CDR1 is SGHAT and CDR2 is FQNNGV in the germline V gene. The ends were cut back, 5 bases at V and 5 bases at J, with 15 bases in the middle. The CDR3 DNA reads TGTGCCAGCAGCCCGCCAGGACTTAGGGAGACCCAGTACTTC. It yields the protein CASSPPGLRETQYF. The variable domain in full, completed from reference TRBV11-2 and TRBJ2-5, reads EAGVAQSPRYKIIEKRQSVAFWCNPISGHATLYWYQQILGQGPKLLIQFQNNGVVDDSQLPKDRFSAERLKGVDSTLKIQPAKLEDSAVYLCASSPPGLRETQYFGPGTRLLVL.

This clonotype was counted a few times. One end of the junction fails to match germline, which may point to a read error. The V and J genes are TRBV27 and TRBJ1-2, with D maybe TRBD1 (6 bases). Germline CDR1 and CDR2: MNHEY and SMNVEV (reference sequence). This CDR3 is 15 amino acids long. The CDR3 loop is CASSLDPGAKYGYTF. As DNA, the CDR3 is TGTGCCAGCAGTTTGGACCCAGGGGCTAAGTATGGCTACACCTTC.

Concerning this clonotype itself: One end of the junction does not line up with germline, which may come from a read error. V and J are TRBV20-1 and TRBJ2-3; weak D call: TRBD1 (5 bases). The V gene's germline CDR1 is DFQATT and CDR2 SNEGSKA (reference sequence). This CDR3 has 15 residues. The CDR3 sequence is CSASEGVLGTDMQYF. In DNA, the CDR3 is TGCAGTGCTAGTGAAGGGGTTTTGGGCACAGATATGCAGTATTTT.

As to this clonotype: A read error may account for a junction end that differs from germline. This chain uses TRBV20-1 with TRBJ2-5, with 9 positions matching TRBD2. CDR1 is DFQATT, CDR2 SNEGSKA, per germline (reference sequence). CDR3 length: 14 residues. CDR3 nucleotides: TGCAGTGCTAGTTTGCGCGGGGGGGTAGAGACCCGGTACTTC. Its protein is CSASLRGGVETRYF.

V usage is TRBV18 and J usage is TRBJ2-3; 7 bases agree with TRBD1. The ends lost 0 bases at V and 6 bases at J; junction bases unmatched: 6. The CDR3 has 15 amino acids. Germline lookup yields CDR1 KGHSH and CDR2 LQKENI. The CDR3 nucleotides read TGTGCCAGCTCACCACCGACAGGGTCAAGGGATACGCAGTATTTT. Translated, it gives CASSPPTGSRDTQYF.

This clonotype was found a few times. The rearrangement links TRBV20-1 to TRBJ2-1; D remains ambiguous. V dropped 6 bases and J dropped 0 bases, with 12 bases sitting between them. The germline gives CDR1 DFQATT, CDR2 SNEGSKA (reference sequence). The CDR3 runs 14 residues. CDR3 sequence reads: CSAPAAYSYNEQFF. The CDR3 DNA follows: TGCAGTGCCCCGGCGGCCTACTCCTACAATGAGCAGTTCTTC.

V usage is TRBV7-9 and J usage is TRBJ2-1, with D perhaps being TRBD1 or TRBD2 (5 bases each). V was pared by 4 bases and J by 8 bases, with 12 bases between. CDR1 is SEHNR, CDR2 FQNEAQ, per germline (reference sequence). The CDR3 contains 13 residues. The CDR3 loop is CASSSIGGYEQFF. The DNA for the CDR3 is TGTGCCAGCAGCTCAATTGGGGGATATGAGCAGTTCTTC.

This clonotype was counted only a few times. V is TRBV7-2 and J is TRBJ2-1, with 7 bases fitting TRBD1. This CDR3 has 15 residues. Losses at the gene ends were 3 bases for V and 4 bases for J; bases not matched to a gene: 6. Germline V gives CDR1 SGHTA, CDR2 FQGNSA. The CDR3: CASSFDRDLYNEQFF. CDR3 coding DNA: TGTGCCAGCAGCTTTGACAGGGACCTATACAATGAGCAGTTCTTC.

The CDR3 DNA is TGTGCCATCAGTGAGTCAGAGGGAGAAGCTTTCTTT. Translating gives CAISESEGEAFF. The chain links TRBV10-3 to TRBJ1-1; no clear D. Deletions cut 0 bases from V and 8 bases from J, with 7 bases between. The CDR3 is 12 residues long. Germline V gene sequence: CDR1 ENHRY, CDR2 SYGVKD.

V usage is TRBV5-1 and J usage is TRBJ1-2; D perhaps matches TRBD1 (5 bases). The CDR3 is 14 amino acids. Germline assignment: CDR1 SGHRS and CDR2 YFSETQ. Trimming pared 5 bases from V and 4 bases from J, leaving 15 bases between. The CDR3 loop is CASRLPGRSYGYTF. In nucleotides, the CDR3 is TGCGCCAGCAGATTACCGGGACGGAGCTATGGCTACACCTTC.

The rearrangement uses TRBV9 and TRBJ2-2; 8 positions agree with TRBD2. Losses at the gene ends were 4 bases for V and 1 base for J; bases not matched to a gene: 6. This CDR3 has 16 residues. Germline CDR1 SGDLS, CDR2 YYNGEE. The CDR3 reads CASSRLSGRNTGELFF. The CDR3 bases are TGTGCCAGCAGCCGACTAAGCGGGAGGAACACCGGGGAGCTGTTTTTT.

This clonotype was observed a handful of times. This rearrangement joins TRBV3-1 to TRBJ2-1, with a weak D call TRBD1 (6 bases). The V end lost 0 bases, the J end lost 0 bases, and 18 bases lay between the germline ends. The CDR3 runs 19 residues. Germline loops: CDR1 LGHDT, CDR2 YNNKEL (reference sequence). Written as DNA, the CDR3 is TGTGCCAGCAGCCAAGATACCCGCCCAACAGGGAGCTCCTACAATGAGCAGTTCTTC. Encoded protein: CASSQDTRPTGSSYNEQFF.

This clonotype came up a few times. CDR3 coding DNA: TGTGCCAGCAGCGGGACTAGCGGCCTAGATACGCAGTATTTT. Translation: CASSGTSGLDTQYF. The V and J genes are TRBV2 and TRBJ2-3; the match to TRBD2 covers 11 bases. Germline CDR1 reads SNHLY; CDR2 reads FYNNEI. Trimming cost V 6 bases and J 5 bases; bases outside gene matches: 4. This CDR3 is 14 amino acids long.

There are a few counts of this clonotype. The chain recombines TRBV4-3 with TRBJ1-5; D is ambiguous. CDR1 is LGHNA and CDR2 is YSLEER in the germline V gene. Trimming pared 0 bases from V and 6 bases from J, leaving 12 bases between. This CDR3 has 15 residues. The CDR3: CASSQDWPGTQPQHF. The CDR3 DNA reads TGCGCCAGCAGCCAAGATTGGCCGGGAACTCAGCCCCAGCATTTT.

The chain uses TRBV14 and TRBJ1-1; 7 bases agree with TRBD1. Unmatched junction bases numbered 8, after V lost 4 bases and J lost 6 bases. The CDR3 is 14 amino acids. Germline V gives CDR1 SGHDN, CDR2 FVKESK. The CDR3 region is CASSPRQGSPEAFF. In nucleotides, the CDR3 is TGTGCCAGCAGCCCACGACAGGGAAGCCCTGAAGCTTTCTTT. Combining the CDR3 with reference TRBV14 and TRBJ1-1 gives the whole variable domain EAGVTQFPSHSVIEKGQTVTLRCDPISGHDNLYWYRRVMGKEIKFLLHFVKESKQDESGMPNNRFLAERTGGTYSTLKVQPAELEDSGVYFCASSPRQGSPEAFFGQGTRLTVV.

This chain joins TRBV18 and TRBJ2-1; D might be TRBD2 (7 bases). The CDR3 covers 17 residues. The V end was cut by 3 bases, the J end by 5 bases, with 20 bases between. In germline, CDR1 is KGHSH, CDR2 LQKENI. CDR3 residues: CASSPEWRGGADNEQFF. The CDR3 DNA reads as TGTGCCAGCTCACCCGAGTGGCGCGGGGGCGCGGACAATGAGCAGTTCTTC.

V usage is TRBV5-1 and J usage is TRBJ2-5; TRBD1 might be the D (7 bases). In germline, CDR1 is SGHRS, CDR2 YFSETQ. Trimming took off 7 bases at V and 9 bases at J, with 19 bases between the two ends. The CDR3 loop spans 13 amino acids. This CDR3 reads CASGRTTGEAQYF. Here the CDR3 DNA reads TGCGCCAGCGGTCGGACTACAGGGGAGGCCCAGTACTTC.

The gene calls are TRBV6-1 and TRBJ2-5; D is uncertain. V gave up 10 bases and J gave up 0 bases, with 12 bases separating them. Germline V gene lookup returns CDR1 MNHNS and CDR2 SASEGT. The CDR3 contains 13 residues. CDR3 sequence (DNA): TGTGCCATATCCAGGAACTACCAAGAGACCCAGTACTTC. This encodes CAISRNYQETQYF.

V usage is TRBV20-1 and J usage is TRBJ2-5; TRBD1 aligns across 8 bases. The length of the CDR3 is 14 residues. V was pared by 2 bases and J by 4 bases, with 6 bases of the junction left unmatched. The germline V gene encodes CDR1 DFQATT and CDR2 SNEGSKA (reference sequence). The CDR3 DNA is TGCAGTGCTAGATCGACAGGGGCTCCAGAGACCCAGTACTTC. Amino acids: CSARSTGAPETQYF.

The rearrangement joins TRBV18 to TRBJ2-3; D unresolved. Per germline, CDR1 KGHSH and CDR2 LQKENI. Trimming cost V 6 bases and J 1 base, with 14 bases left between them. The CDR3 runs 15 residues. The chain's CDR3 is CASSPTLTRTDTQYF. In DNA, the CDR3 is TGTGCCAGCTCGCCGACCCTGACACGCACAGATACGCAGTATTTT.

The CDR3 reads CASSPTGTRGMNTEAFF. CDR3 in DNA: TGTGCCAGCAGCCCGACAGGGACAAGGGGCATGAACACTGAAGCTTTCTTT. The rearrangement links TRBV7-9 to TRBJ1-1; 7 bases match TRBD1. The CDR3 loop spans 17 amino acids. The V and J ends lost 5 bases and 0 bases, in that order; junction bases with no gene match: 12. Looked up from germline, CDR1 is SEHNR and CDR2 is FQNEAQ (reference sequence).

Only a few counts were recorded for this clonotype. The CDR3: CASRVGQGIISNEQFF. CDR3 in DNA: TGTGCCAGCAGGGTGGGACAGGGAATTATATCGAATGAGCAGTTCTTC. The rearrangement joins TRBV27 to TRBJ2-1; 9 bases fit TRBD1. V lost 6 bases and J lost 7; bases outside the gene matches: 13. Germline V gene lookup returns CDR1 MNHEY and CDR2 SMNVEV (reference sequence). CDR3 length equals 16 residues.

The chain combines TRBV6-5 with TRBJ2-1; D is possibly TRBD2 (5 bases). The V and J ends lost 0 bases and 4 bases respectively, with 13 bases between them. The germline V gene encodes CDR1 MNHEY and CDR2 SVGAGI. This CDR3 has 16 amino acids. The CDR3 reads CASSYSEVAGYNEQFF. The CDR3 coding sequence is TGTGCCAGCAGTTACTCGGAGGTGGCAGGTTACAATGAGCAGTTCTTC.

The chain couples TRBV12-5 to TRBJ1-1; D gene ambiguous. Germline CDR1 reads LGHNT; CDR2 reads FRNRAP. The CDR3 loop spans 12 amino acids. V dropped 3 bases and J dropped 3 bases, with 5 bases sitting between them. The CDR3 here is CASGFGDTEAFF. The CDR3 coding sequence is TGTGCTAGTGGTTTTGGGGACACTGAAGCTTTCTTT.

This clonotype has only a few counts. This chain connects TRBV4-3 to TRBJ2-1; the match to TRBD1 covers 11 bases. Germline CDR1 and CDR2: LGHNA and YSLEER. This CDR3 spans 14 amino acids. The V segment lost 6 bases and the J segment 7 bases; nucleotides outside the gene matches: 5. CDR3 sequence (DNA): TGCGCCAGCAGTCCGGGACAGGGGGATAATGAGCAGTTCTTC. Translation: CASSPGQGDNEQFF.